This paragraph reports one T cell receptor (beta chain). Its target is unknown. The table came from immunoSEQ multiplex PCR; TCRdb's copy has only in-frame clones and leaves some out. The table has some 30,000 clones, 90% seen once. CDR1 is SGHDN and CDR2 is FVKESK in the germline V gene. V lost 8 bases to trimming and J lost 2 bases, with 12 bases between them. CDR3 size: 13 residues. The data originate from a study of lymphopenia after photon versus proton radiotherapy. The study, taken as a whole, reports: After lymphocyte nadir, photon-treated repertoires showed oligoclonal expansion, especially CD8+ Temra.

Sequenced here: peripheral blood, sampled from a patient treated with photon-based radiotherapy. The receptor was derived from a woman between 45 and 65 years old with pancreatic cancer. The chain joins TRBV14 to TRBJ1-1; D ambiguous. In DNA form, the CDR3 reads TGTGCCAGCTCGACCAAGGGCAACACTGAAGCTTTCTTT. It encodes CASSTKGNTEAFF.